Shown below are 4 T cell receptor beta chains from a single sample sequenced in a study of T cell clusters in autoimmune cytopenias. Roughly 38,000 genome equivalents of blood DNA were amplified for TRB. TRB was amplified by touch-down multiplex PCR, primer pools A and B combined. TCRdb reanalyzed the multiplex PCR reads and collapses them to one entry per CDR3 protein, without DNA. The sample holds about 710 distinct CDR3 sequences. This sample also appeared in a second study, on T cell repertoires in aging, cancer and after chemotherapy.

Material: peripheral blood. Receptors originate from a human donor with an autoimmune cytopenia or autoimmune hepatitis (not recorded which).

By frequency, this clonotype registers large. The chain combines TRBV6-5 with TRBJ2-7; TCRdb lists TRBD1, though no DNA is available to test this call. The CDR3 consists of 14 residues. CDR1 is MNHEY, CDR2 SVGAGI, per germline. Here the CDR3 reads CASSLDRFDYEQYF.

This clonotype is called medium-sized based on its frequency. The chain couples TRBV6-2 or TRBV6-3 to TRBJ2-1. The CDR3 spans 13 residues. Germline V CDR1 and CDR2: MNHEY, SVGEGT. CDR3 protein: CASSYYRNNEQFF.

Measured by frequency, this clonotype is medium-sized (0.01 to 0.1%). The chain links TRBV5-6 to TRBJ2-7; there is no DNA to check the TCRdb D call of TRBD1. Germline CDR1 and CDR2: SGHDT and YYEEEE. CDR3 length equals 13 residues. This chain's CDR3 is CASSSGIHYEQYF.

This clonotype is hyperexpanded by frequency. This chain connects TRBV27 to TRBJ2-6. There are 14 residues in the CDR3. Germline assignment: CDR1 MNHEY and CDR2 SMNVEV (reference sequence). The CDR3 region is CASSLYAGANVLTF.